This is a list of T cell receptor beta chains from one sample in a study of T cells in Graves' hyperthyroidism and ophthalmopathy. Each CDR3 protein is one row after TCRdb ran MiXCR on the multiplex PCR reads. The sample contains 500,000 to 600,000 distinct CDR3 sequences, about 45% of which appear only once. The sequencing sample was made of peripheral blood or thyroid tissue (not recorded which). The receptors derive from an adult woman with Graves' disease, either hyperthyroidism or ophthalmopathy (not recorded which). Each CDR3 is given with its conserved first and last residue. A D gene is named only where the DNA matches it firmly. Only part of the rows carry a size: once, few, many, or a class if the clone is expanded.

D: -; J: TRBJ2-3; size: -; V: TRBV14; DNA: TGTGCCAGCAGCCAAGATGATGAAGGCACAGATACGCAGTATTTT; CDR3: CASSQDDEGTDTQYF
D: -; J: TRBJ1-4; size: many; V: TRBV6-5; DNA: TGTGCCAGCAGTCCTGGGGACGGTTTGGAAAAACTGTTTTTT; CDR3: CASSPGDGLEKLFF
D: TRBD1; J: TRBJ1-5; size: many; V: TRBV25-1; DNA: TGTGCCAGCAGTGAAGGACAGGGGCCCTATAGCAATCAGCCCCAGCATTTT; CDR3: CASSEGQGPYSNQPQHF
D: -; J: TRBJ2-2; size: many; V: TRBV5-1; DNA: TGCGCCAGCAGCTTGGAGGTGGCGACCGGGGAGCTGTTTTTT; CDR3: CASSLEVATGELFF
D: TRBD2; J: TRBJ2-5; size: once; V: TRBV11-1; DNA: TGTGCCAGCAGGCACCTAGCGGGAGAGGCTACCCAGTACTTC; CDR3: CASRHLAGEATQYF
D: TRBD1; J: TRBJ1-2; size: many; V: TRBV19; DNA: TGTGCCAGTAGCAACACCCGACAGGGCGGCGGCTACACCTTC; CDR3: CASSNTRQGGGYTF
D: TRBD2; J: TRBJ2-5; size: -; V: TRBV15; DNA: TGTGCCACCAGCAGAGATCGTGAGGGACTACCGGGGCAGACCCAGTACTTC; CDR3: CATSRDREGLPGQTQYF
D: -; J: TRBJ1-2; size: -; V: TRBV5-1; DNA: TGCGCCAGCAGTCGGGATTCCTCGGGCTACACCTTC; CDR3: CASSRDSSGYTF
D: -; J: TRBJ1-2; size: once; V: TRBV7-3; DNA: TGTGCCAGCGGCCCCGGTGGGGCCAACTATGGCTACACCTTC; CDR3: CASGPGGANYGYTF
D: -; J: TRBJ2-7; size: -; V: TRBV10-3; DNA: TGTGCCATCAGTGACAGGGAAACCTCACTCCTCTCCTACGAGCAGTACTTC; CDR3: CAISDRETSLLSYEQYF
D: -; J: TRBJ1-3; size: many; V: TRBV2; DNA: TGTGCCAGCAGCGGAACCTCTGGAAACACCATATATTTT; CDR3: CASSGTSGNTIYF
D: TRBD2; J: TRBJ2-7; size: -; V: TRBV6-1; DNA: TGTGCCAGCAGCAGCGGGAGCGGCAACTCCTACGAGCAGTACTTC; CDR3: CASSSGSGNSYEQYF
D: -; J: TRBJ1-1; size: -; V: TRBV5-1; DNA: TGCGCCAGCAGCTTGGGACCGCCCCGGGAGACTGAAGCTTTCTTT; CDR3: CASSLGPPRETEAFF
D: -; J: TRBJ2-5; size: -; V: TRBV7-9; DNA: TGTGCCAGCAGCTTAGTACCCGGAGAGACCCAGTACTTC; CDR3: CASSLVPGETQYF
D: -; J: TRBJ2-7; size: many; V: TRBV7-9; DNA: TGTGCCAGCAGCTGGGGAGACAGAAATGCGCAGTACTTC; CDR3: CASSWGDRNAQYF
D: -; J: TRBJ1-3; size: few; V: TRBV15; DNA: TGTGCCACCAGCAGAGTAACACAGGCAACTGGAAACACCATATATTTT; CDR3: CATSRVTQATGNTIYF
D: TRBD1; J: TRBJ2-7; size: -; V: TRBV10-2; DNA: TGCGCCAGCTCCCTCCCTGGACAGGGAGTTTCCTACGAGCAGTACTTC; CDR3: CASSLPGQGVSYEQYF
D: -; J: TRBJ2-7; size: many; V: TRBV15; DNA: TGTGCCACCAGCACCCGGGACTTTTCCTACGAGCAGTACTTC; CDR3: CATSTRDFSYEQYF
D: -; J: TRBJ1-2; size: many; V: TRBV12-3/TRBV12-4; DNA: TGTGCCAGCAGTTTAGCGGACTATGGCTACACCTTC; CDR3: CASSLADYGYTF
D: TRBD2; J: TRBJ2-5; size: -; V: TRBV5-1; DNA: TGTGCCAGCAGCTTCTCGCTAGCGGGACAAGAGACCCAGTACTTC; CDR3: CASSFSLAGQETQYF
D: TRBD1; J: TRBJ1-1; size: -; V: TRBV2; DNA: TGTGCCAGCATTCAACCGGGACAGGGAAACACTGAAGCTTTCTTT; CDR3: CASIQPGQGNTEAFF
D: -; J: TRBJ2-3; size: -; V: TRBV5-4; DNA: TGTGCCAGCAGCTCAGCGGAGGCCCAGGGGACGCAGTATTTT; CDR3: CASSSAEAQGTQYF
D: -; J: TRBJ1-3; size: -; V: TRBV7-8; DNA: TGTGCCAGCAGGGGCCGGGGCAGCACCATATATTTT; CDR3: CASRGRGSTIYF
D: TRBD1; J: TRBJ1-1; size: many; V: TRBV25-1; DNA: TGTGCCAGCAGTCTCGTGTACCCCGGGACAGTTGATGAAGCTTTCTTT; CDR3: CASSLVYPGTVDEAFF
D: TRBD1; J: TRBJ1-4; size: -; V: TRBV7-2; DNA: TGTGCCAGCAGCTCAAGACAGGGGATTAATGAAAAACTGTTTTTT; CDR3: CASSSRQGINEKLFF